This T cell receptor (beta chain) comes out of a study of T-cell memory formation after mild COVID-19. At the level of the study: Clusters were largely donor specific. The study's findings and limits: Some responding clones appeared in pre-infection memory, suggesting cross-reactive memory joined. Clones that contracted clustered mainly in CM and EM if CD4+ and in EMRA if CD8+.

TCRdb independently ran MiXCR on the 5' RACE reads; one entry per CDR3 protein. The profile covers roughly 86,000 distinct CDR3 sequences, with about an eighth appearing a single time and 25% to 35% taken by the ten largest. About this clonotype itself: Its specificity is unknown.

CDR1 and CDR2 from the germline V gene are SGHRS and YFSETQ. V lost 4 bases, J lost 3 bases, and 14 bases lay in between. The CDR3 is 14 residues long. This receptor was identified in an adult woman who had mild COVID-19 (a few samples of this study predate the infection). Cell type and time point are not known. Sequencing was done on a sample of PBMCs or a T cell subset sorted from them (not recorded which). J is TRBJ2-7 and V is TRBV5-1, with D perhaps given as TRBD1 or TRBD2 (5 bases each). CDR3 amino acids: CASSIGDGIYEQYF. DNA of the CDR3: TGCGCCAGCAGCATTGGGGACGGGATCTACGAGCAGTACTTC.